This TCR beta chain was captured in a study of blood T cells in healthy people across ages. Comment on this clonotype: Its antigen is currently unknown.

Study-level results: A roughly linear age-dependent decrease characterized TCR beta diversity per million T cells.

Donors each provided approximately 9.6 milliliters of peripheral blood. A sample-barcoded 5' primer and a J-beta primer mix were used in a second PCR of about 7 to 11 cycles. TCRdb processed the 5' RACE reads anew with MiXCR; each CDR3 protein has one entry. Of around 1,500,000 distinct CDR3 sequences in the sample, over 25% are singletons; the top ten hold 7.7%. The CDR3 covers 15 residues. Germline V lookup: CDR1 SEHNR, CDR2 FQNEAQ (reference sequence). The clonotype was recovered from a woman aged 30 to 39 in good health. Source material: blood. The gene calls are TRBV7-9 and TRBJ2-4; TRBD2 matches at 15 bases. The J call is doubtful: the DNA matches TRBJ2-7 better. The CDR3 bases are TGTGCCAGCAGAGGACTAGCGGGGGGGCTGTACGAGCAGTACTTC. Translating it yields CASRGLAGGLYEQYF.